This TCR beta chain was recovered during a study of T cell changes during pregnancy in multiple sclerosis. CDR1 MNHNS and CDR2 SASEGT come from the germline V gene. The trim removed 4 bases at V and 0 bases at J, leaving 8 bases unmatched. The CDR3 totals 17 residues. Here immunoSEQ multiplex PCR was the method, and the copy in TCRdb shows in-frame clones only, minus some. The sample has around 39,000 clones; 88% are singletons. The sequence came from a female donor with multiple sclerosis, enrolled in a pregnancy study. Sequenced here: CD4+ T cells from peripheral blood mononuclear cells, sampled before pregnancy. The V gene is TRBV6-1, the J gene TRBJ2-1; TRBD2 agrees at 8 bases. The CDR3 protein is CASSAGGAASSYNEQFF. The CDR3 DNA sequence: TGTGCCAGCAGTGCGGGGGGGGCGGCCTCCTCCTACAATGAGCAGTTCTTC.